This T cell receptor (beta chain) was found in a study of shared clonotypes between healthy human individuals. Whole-study findings and limits: A reduction in generation probabilities was seen for non-shared clonotypes relative to those shared by all four donors. Estimated richness was generally greater in naive than memory subsets.

Trimming stripped 4 bases from V and 4 bases from J, with 16 bases between. Germline CDR1 is MDHEN and CDR2 is SYDVKM. The CDR3 is 15 amino acids. The run depth of the assay was deep. Genomic DNA of every subset was divided equally among multiple immunoSEQ plates. Using immunoSEQ multiplex PCR, the repertoire was profiled, and TCRdb retains in-frame clones only, with some absent. The table includes around 1.1 million clones, 70% to 80% detected once. In the case of this clone: What it recognizes is unknown.

The source is a man aged 18 to 35 in good health. Some clones in this sample may be carry-over from other donors' samples. Source material: memory CD4+ T cells from PBMCs. Sample subset: CD45RA-negative fraction. The chain joins TRBV28 to TRBJ1-1, with no clear D. The chain's CDR3 is CASSSPLRVSTEAFF. DNA of the CDR3: TGTGCCAGCAGTTCCCCGTTAAGGGTGAGCACTGAAGCTTTCTTT.